These 24 T cell receptor beta chains came from one sample sequenced in a study of OX40 agonist ivuxolimab in advanced cancers. Produced via immunoSEQ multiplex PCR; TCRdb's table is partial and in-frame only. This repertoire shows around 100,000 clones, roughly nine tenths found once; its top ten account for around 0.32%. Sample: CD4+ or CD8+ T cells sorted from blood, taken in a trial of the OX40 agonist ivuxolimab. The receptors originated from an adult with an advanced solid tumor such as melanoma, head and neck, liver or kidney cancer.

V gene TRBV2 combines with J gene TRBJ2-2; 9 bases map to TRBD2. The V gene end was trimmed by 6 bases and the J gene end by 5 bases; junction bases not matched to a gene: 10. The CDR3 spans 16 residues. In germline, CDR1 is SNHLY, CDR2 FYNNEI. In DNA, the CDR3 is TGTGCCAGCAGCGTCGCGCGACTAGCGGTAACCGGGGAGCTGTTTTTT. This encodes CASSVARLAVTGELFF.

This clone has just one count. The genes are TRBV6-1 and TRBJ2-1; D gene unclear. Trimming took 5 bases from V and 8 from J, leaving 16 bases between them. The CDR3 covers 14 residues. CDR1 is MNHNS and CDR2 is SASEGT in the germline V gene. The CDR3 coding sequence is TGTGCCAGCAGTCCCTCACCCTCTCCCTATGAGCAGTTCTTC. Protein product: CASSPSPSPYEQFF.

The V call is TRBV7-8, the J call TRBJ2-7, with 10 bases aligning to TRBD1. Germline trimming cut 3 bases from V and 2 bases from J; bases unmatched to any gene: 10. The germline V gene has CDR1 SGHVS and CDR2 FQNEAQ. The CDR3 loop spans 17 amino acids. As DNA, the CDR3 is TGTGCCAGCAGCTTCACCTCTGGGACAGGGGAGACCTACGAGCAGTACTTC. This translates into CASSFTSGTGETYEQYF.

The DNA of the CDR3 is TGTGCCAGCAGCGTAGTAGGGGGAGTTGGTAGCGGGAGGGCCCTAGACAATGAGCAGTTCTTC. Translated, it gives CASSVVGGVGSGRALDNEQFF. The chain is built from TRBV9 and TRBJ2-1; the match to TRBD2 covers 11 bases. The CDR3 is 21 residues long. V trimming: 0 bases; J trimming: 5 bases; junction bases outside the gene matches: 19. CDR1 and CDR2 (germline): SGDLS, YYNGEE.

This clone was recorded only once. The chain has TRBV4-2 and TRBJ2-3, with no clear D. CDR1 and CDR2 from the germline V gene are LGHNA and YNFKEQ. This CDR3 has 16 amino acids. Trimming took off 1 base at V and 0 bases at J, with 11 bases between the two ends. Here the CDR3 reads CASSQVTDFSTDTQYF. CDR3 bases: TGTGCCAGCAGCCAAGTGACTGATTTCAGCACAGATACGCAGTATTTT.

The chain carries TRBV6-6 and TRBJ1-4, with TRBD1 as a possible D gene (6 bases). Germline values: CDR1 MNHNY, CDR2 SVGAGI (reference sequence). The CDR3 is 14 amino acids. V gave up 6 bases and J gave up 1 base, with 9 bases separating them. CDR3 in amino acids: CASRLQGTNEKLFF. CDR3 DNA: TGTGCCAGCAGGCTACAGGGAACTAATGAAAAACTGTTTTTT.

This clone was detected once. The chain carries TRBV11-3 and TRBJ2-3; D is unresolved. Germline CDR1 and CDR2: SGHNT and YENEEA. The CDR3 is made up of 13 amino acids. Trimming stripped 5 bases from V and 0 bases from J, with 6 bases between. The CDR3 sequence: CASSLTSTDTQYF. CDR3 nucleotides: TGTGCCAGCAGCCTGACTAGCACAGATACGCAGTATTTT.

The CDR3 region is CASSLELGRGSYEQYF. Written as DNA, the CDR3 is TGTGCCAGCAGCTTAGAACTCGGCAGGGGGTCCTACGAGCAGTACTTC. This sequence joins TRBV11-2 and TRBJ2-7, with 7 bases fitting TRBD1. V gave up 0 bases and J gave up 1 base; unmatched junction bases: 6. The germline CDR1 and CDR2 sequences are SGHAT and FQNNGV. CDR3 length equals 16 residues.

The chain has TRBV5-4 and TRBJ2-2, with 9 nucleotides matching TRBD1. The CDR3 covers 15 residues. Germline V gene data show CDR1 as SGHNT and CDR2 as YYREEE (reference sequence). V lost 4 bases, J lost 1 base, and 2 bases stayed unmatched. CDR3 sequence: CASSEGQGNTGELFF. CDR3 nucleotide sequence: TGTGCCAGCAGCGAGGGACAGGGGAACACCGGGGAGCTGTTTTTT.

The chain has TRBV7-9 and TRBJ1-1; D not resolved. From germline, CDR1 is SEHNR and CDR2 FQNEAQ (reference sequence). The V end was cut by 2 bases, the J end by 4 bases, with 8 bases between. This CDR3 comprises 13 residues. CDR3: CASSLSRATEAFF. For the CDR3, the DNA is TGTGCCAGCAGCTTATCACGGGCCACTGAAGCTTTCTTT.

The chain has TRBV5-4 and TRBJ2-1, with 15 bases that match TRBD2. CDR1 and CDR2 from the germline V gene are SGHNT and YYREEE (reference sequence). This CDR3 spans 16 amino acids. V shed 4 bases and J 9 bases; nucleotides not matched to a gene: 8. The CDR3 coding sequence is TGTGCCAGCAGCCGGGGACTAGCGGGAGGTAGTGGTGAGCAGTTCTTC. This sequence encodes CASSRGLAGGSGEQFF.

This clone was seen just once. The gene calls are TRBV10-1 and TRBJ2-1; 10 positions agree with TRBD2. V shed 7 bases and J 0 bases; nucleotides not matched to a gene: 9. This CDR3 contains 17 residues. Germline V gene data show CDR1 as WNHNN and CDR2 as SYGVQD (reference sequence). This chain's CDR3 is CASIRTSGDSSYNEQFF. Written as DNA, the CDR3 is TGCGCCAGCATTCGGACTAGCGGAGATAGCTCCTACAATGAGCAGTTCTTC.

The V gene is TRBV11-1, the J gene TRBJ2-1; 10 bases fit TRBD2. The CDR3 has 15 residues. The germline V gene has CDR1 SGHAT and CDR2 FQDESV (reference sequence). The ends lost 5 bases at V and 3 bases at J; junction bases unmatched: 4. The CDR3 bases are TGTGCCAGCAGCAAACGACTAGCGGGCTACAATGAGCAGTTCTTC. Translation: CASSKRLAGYNEQFF.

This rearrangement joins TRBV5-1 to TRBJ2-7; D is unresolved. This CDR3 is 14 amino acids long. Germline loops: CDR1 SGHRS, CDR2 YFSETQ. V lost 2 bases, J lost 2 bases, and 11 bases lay in between. This chain's CDR3 is CASSFGPPTYEQYF. CDR3 DNA sequence: TGCGCCAGCAGCTTCGGCCCCCCGACCTACGAGCAGTACTTC.

This clone was counted a single time. The chain has TRBV27 and TRBJ2-7; possibly TRBD2 for D (6 bases). Trimming removed 3 bases from V and 1 base from J, with 13 bases in between. The CDR3 runs to 15 residues. Germline CDR1 reads MNHEY; CDR2 reads SMNVEV (reference sequence). The CDR3 DNA follows: TGTGCCAGCAGTTTTAGACTGGGAGGATCCTACGAGCAGTACTTC. Protein sequence: CASSFRLGGSYEQYF.

The chain recombines TRBV7-9 with TRBJ2-3; a weak D match, TRBD1 (5 bases). V was pared by 2 bases and J by 7 bases, with 13 bases between. Germline-derived CDR1 and CDR2 are SEHNR and FQNEAQ (reference sequence). This CDR3 has 14 residues. CDR3 protein: CASSLRGSWYTQYF. CDR3 nucleotide sequence: TGTGCCAGCAGCTTAAGGGGCAGTTGGTATACGCAGTATTTT.

V usage is TRBV11-2 and J usage is TRBJ2-1, with a weak D call TRBD1 (6 bases). The CDR3 loop spans 13 amino acids. Trimming pared 1 base from V and 7 bases from J, leaving 8 bases between. Germline V gene lookup returns CDR1 SGHAT and CDR2 FQNNGV. The CDR3 DNA is TGTGCCAGCAGCTTAGGTCAGGGGAATGAGCAGTTCTTC. It encodes CASSLGQGNEQFF.

The V and J genes are TRBV21-1 and TRBJ2-7; the table's D call, TRBD1, has no DNA check behind it. TRBV21-1 is a recognized pseudogene. This CDR3 spans 14 amino acids. DNA of the CDR3: TGTGCCAGCAGCGCACGACAGGGGGCGTACGAGCAGTACTTC. Translated, it gives CASSARQGAYEQYF.

The V call is TRBV5-1, the J call TRBJ2-7; 8 bases fit TRBD2. CDR1 and CDR2 from the germline V gene are SGHRS and YFSETQ. The ends lost 3 bases at V and 0 bases at J; junction bases unmatched: 2. This CDR3 is built from 14 residues. The CDR3 is CASSSSGFSYEQYF. CDR3 DNA sequence: TGCGCCAGCAGCTCTAGCGGGTTCTCCTACGAGCAGTACTTC.

CDR3 nucleotides: TGTGCCAGCAGGGCGACAGGGAGCCGGTCCTACGAGCAGTACTTC. This codes for CASRATGSRSYEQYF. This chain connects TRBV6-5 to TRBJ2-7; 7 bases agree with TRBD1. CDR3 length: 15 residues. Unmatched junction bases numbered 9, after V lost 6 bases and J lost 1 base. Germline V gene sequence: CDR1 MNHEY, CDR2 SVGAGI.

The chain has TRBV4-2 and TRBJ1-2, with 10 bases fitting TRBD1. From germline, CDR1 is LGHNA and CDR2 YNFKEQ. V lost 3 bases, J lost 8 bases, and 6 bases stayed unmatched. There are 14 residues in the CDR3. The CDR3 region is CASSQAGTGEGYTF. The CDR3 DNA reads as TGTGCCAGCAGCCAGGCCGGGACAGGGGAAGGCTACACCTTC.

This sequence joins TRBV30 and TRBJ1-4; D is undetermined. The CDR3 length is 15 residues. Trimming cost V 0 bases and J 11 bases, with 19 bases left between them. Germline assignment: CDR1 GTSNPN and CDR2 SVGIG (reference sequence). The DNA of the CDR3 is TGTGCCTGGAGTGTCATACCGCCCCCGGGAGGGAAACTGTTTTTT. This translates into CAWSVIPPPGGKLFF.

This chain links TRBV29-1 with TRBJ2-3; D remains ambiguous. The germline gives CDR1 SQVTM, CDR2 ANQGSEA. This CDR3 spans 12 amino acids. Trimming shortened V by 5 bases and J by 5 bases, and 11 bases separated the two germline ends. CDR3 region: CSVPSGIDTQYF. CDR3 bases: TGCAGCGTTCCCTCTGGCATAGATACGCAGTATTTT.

The chain combines TRBV7-3 with TRBJ2-1; a weak D match, TRBD2 (6 bases). Germline CDR1 is SGHTA and CDR2 is FQGTGA. The CDR3 extends over 15 amino acids. V was cut by 1 base and J by 0 bases, with 7 bases left in between. The CDR3 DNA is TGTGCCAGCAGCTTAAGCGGGAACTCCTACAATGAGCAGTTCTTC. It codes for CASSLSGNSYNEQFF.